Following are 4 T cell receptor beta chains from one sample sequenced in a study of CD8+ T cells in alopecia areata listed by TCRdb under 2018. Libraries were prepared through the immunoSEQ multiplex PCR assay. RNA was extracted from all samples and reverse transcribed into cDNA as template for TCR sequencing. In TCRdb, the immuneACCESS table is reduced to in-frame sequences with V and J assigned. These tables do not hold every clone; where another copy was compared, an unresolved V gene accounts for under half, and the others remain unexplained. In this sample the table shows 140,000 to 150,000 clones, about 60% of which occur a single time. Of the sample, about 6.8% is held by the ten largest clones. Interpreted using the paper, the time point label stands for: baseline before oral tofacitinib. The input for sequencing was CD4+ T cells sorted from blood, taken at week 0. Receptor source: a human donor with alopecia areata.

V usage is TRBV6-4 and J usage is TRBJ1-6; possible D gene TRBD1, 6 bases. V was shortened by 0 bases and J by 4 bases, with 7 bases between the two germline ends. This CDR3 is 15 amino acids long. CDR1 MRHNA and CDR2 SNTAGT come from the germline V gene. The chain's CDR3 is CASSDSGQYNSPLHF. The CDR3, as DNA: TGTGCCAGCAGTGACTCTGGACAGTATAATTCACCCCTCCACTTT.

The chain joins TRBV2 to TRBJ2-5, with TRBD1 matching 7 bases. This CDR3 comprises 15 residues. Germline V CDR1 and CDR2: SNHLY, FYNNEI. Losses at the gene ends were 6 bases for V and 5 bases for J; bases not matched to a gene: 12. The CDR3 loop is CASSPPTGLLETQYF. The CDR3 DNA reads as TGTGCCAGCAGCCCGCCGACAGGGCTCCTGGAGACCCAGTACTTC. The full variable domain, with the rest looked up from reference TRBV2 and TRBJ2-5, is EPEVTQTPSHQVTQMGQEVILRCVPISNHLYFYWYRQILGQKVEFLVSFYNNEISEKSEIFDDQFSVERPDGSNFTLKIRSTKLEDSAMYFCASSPPTGLLETQYFGPGTRLLVL.

As for this clone: A junction end diverges from the germline sequence, so it may reflect a read error. The J gene is TRBJ2-1, the V gene TRBV7-7, with D uncertain. CDR1 and CDR2 from the germline V gene are SSHAT and FNYEAQ (reference sequence). The CDR3 totals 13 residues. The CDR3 here is CASSPDFYNEQFF. The CDR3 nucleotides are TGTGCTAGCAGCCCCGACTTTTACAATGAGCAGTTCTTC.

The chain recombines TRBV23-1 with TRBJ1-4; D ambiguous. TRBV23-1 is an ORF, with its function uncertain. This CDR3 is 15 amino acids long. The germline V and J ends were trimmed by 1 base and 7 bases, with 13 bases remaining between them. CDR3 DNA sequence: TGCGCCAGCAGTCAATGGGCCATGGATGGTGAAAAACTGTTTTTT. This encodes CASSQWAMDGEKLFF.